Listed here are 31 T cell receptor beta chains from one sample, sequenced in a study of T cell repertoires in cytomegalovirus infection. For these receptors, no antigen is known. TCRdb reprocessed the reads with MiXCR, giving one entry per CDR3 protein. The data contain about 500,000 distinct CDR3 sequences, around a third of them seen just once; the ten biggest clones take up about a sixth. Sequencing used cultured PBMCs, obtained from culture after CMV antigen stimulation. Receptors originate from a human donor in good health (CMV status not recorded). Some clones in this sample may be carry-over from other donors' samples.

Points on this clonotype: Given a much more abundant clone one base away, this may be a read error. The J gene is TRBJ1-2, the V gene TRBV7-2; tentative D call: TRBD1 (6 bases). The CDR3 is 15 amino acids. Looked up from germline, CDR1 is SGHTA and CDR2 is FQGNSA. The CDR3: CVSSLVGGAASGYTF. The CDR3 DNA sequence: TGTGTCAGCAGCTTAGTCGGGGGCGCGGCGTCTGGCTACACCTTC.

This rearrangement joins TRBV19 to TRBJ1-5, with D possibly being TRBD1 (5 bases). Per the germline V gene, CDR1 is LNHDA and CDR2 is SQIVND (reference sequence). The CDR3 is 15 residues long. V was trimmed by 5 bases and J by 1 base, leaving 12 bases between them. Here the CDR3 reads CASSSRQSSNQPQHF. CDR3 nucleotide sequence: TGTGCCAGTAGTTCCCGACAGAGCAGCAATCAGCCCCAGCATTTT.

The chain uses TRBV6-6 and TRBJ1-5; D is undetermined. The CDR3 runs to 11 residues. Germline CDR1 reads MNHNY; CDR2 reads SVGAGI (reference sequence). Trimming took 4 bases from V and 7 from J, leaving 5 bases between them. CDR3 sequence: CASSSEQPQHF. The DNA of the CDR3 is TGTGCCAGCAGTTCCGAGCAGCCCCAGCATTTT.

The rearrangement joins TRBV6-2 or TRBV6-3 to TRBJ1-1; D not resolved. The CDR3 spans 14 residues. Between the trimmed V and J ends, which lost 0 bases and 0 bases, there was a span of 5 bases. CDR1 and CDR2 (germline): MNHEY, SVGEGT. The CDR3 coding sequence is TGTGCCAGCAGTTACTCGCAGCTGAACACTGAAGCTTTCTTT. Translated, it gives CASSYSQLNTEAFF.

The chain uses TRBV29-1 and TRBJ2-5, with D unresolved. In germline, CDR1 is SQVTM, CDR2 ANQGSEA. The CDR3 length is 11 residues. Trimming stripped 7 bases from V and 5 bases from J, with 11 bases between. CDR3: CSGEARETQYF. The CDR3 DNA reads as TGCAGCGGAGAGGCGCGGGAGACCCAGTACTTC.

This clonotype was observed many times. The chain is built from TRBV7-9 and TRBJ2-5; tentatively, D is TRBD2 (5 bases). CDR3 length: 13 residues. Trimming removed 5 bases at V and 3 bases at J, with 10 bases between. The germline CDR1 and CDR2 sequences are SEHNR and FQNEAQ (reference sequence). The CDR3 nucleotides are TGTGCCAGCAGCGAATGGGGAGAAGAGACCCAGTACTTC. This gives the protein CASSEWGEETQYF.

The chain carries TRBV12-3 or TRBV12-4 and TRBJ2-3; D perhaps matches TRBD2 (6 bases). The CDR3 extends over 13 amino acids. The V end lost 6 bases, the J end lost 5 bases, and 12 bases lay between the germline ends. CDR3 residues: CASRVSGGDTQYF. The CDR3 nucleotides are TGTGCCAGCAGAGTCTCCGGGGGAGATACGCAGTATTTT.

This rearrangement joins TRBV27 to TRBJ2-2, with TRBD2 matching 11 bases. The CDR3 is 16 amino acids. The ends lost 6 bases at V and 7 bases at J; junction bases unmatched: 10. Germline loops: CDR1 MNHEY, CDR2 SMNVEV (reference sequence). CDR3 nucleotide sequence: TGTGCCAGCAGCATCTTAGCGGGAGGGCAGGGCGGGGAGCTGTTTTTT. Amino acids: CASSILAGGQGGELFF.

This chain links TRBV2 with TRBJ2-1; 8 bases map to TRBD2. V was clipped by 6 bases and J by 3 bases; unmatched bases: 7. The CDR3 is made up of 15 amino acids. From germline, CDR1 is SNHLY and CDR2 FYNNEI. The CDR3 is CASSPGTSYYNEQFF. For the CDR3, the DNA is TGTGCCAGCAGCCCCGGGACTAGTTACTACAATGAGCAGTTCTTC.

J is TRBJ1-5 and V is TRBV28, with no clear D. Trimming removed 7 bases from V and 0 bases from J, with 13 bases in between. The CDR3 covers 15 residues. Germline CDR1 is MDHEN and CDR2 is SYDVKM. For the CDR3, the DNA is TGTGCCAGCAAAGAGGAAAATTATAGCAATCAGCCCCAGCATTTT. It translates to CASKEENYSNQPQHF.

This clonotype has a count of ten or more. The chain carries TRBV7-2 and TRBJ2-1; TRBD1 is a possible D gene (6 bases). Trimming left V 3 bases short and J 1 base short, with 10 bases between. This CDR3 is 15 amino acids long. Germline CDR1 is SGHTA and CDR2 is FQGNSA. CDR3 sequence (DNA): TGTGCCAGCAGCTTTAACAGGGCGTCCTACAATGAGCAGTTCTTC. Its protein is CASSFNRASYNEQFF.

This clonotype showed up just a few times. The chain is built from TRBV7-3 and TRBJ2-7; unclear D gene. From germline, CDR1 is SGHTA and CDR2 FQGTGA. The CDR3 extends over 14 amino acids. V was clipped by 2 bases and J by 5 bases, with 13 bases between them. CDR3 coding DNA: TGTGCCAGCAGCTTATCGAAAGGGTGGAACGAGCAGTACTTC. It translates to CASSLSKGWNEQYF.

This clonotype has a handful of counts. V gene TRBV7-2 combines with J gene TRBJ1-1; tentatively, D is TRBD1 (5 bases). The V gene lost 2 bases and the J gene lost 3 bases, with 13 bases spanning the gap. Germline CDR1 and CDR2: SGHTA and FQGNSA. There are 15 residues in the CDR3. CDR3 DNA sequence: TGTGCCAGCAGCTTAAAAAGCTGGGGGGACACTGAAGCTTTCTTT. Its protein product is CASSLKSWGDTEAFF.

This clonotype was seen more than once but under ten times. This chain joins TRBV27 and TRBJ2-7; D is ambiguous. The ends were cut back, 5 bases at V and 2 bases at J, with 4 bases in the middle. Germline V CDR1 and CDR2: MNHEY, SMNVEV (reference sequence). The CDR3 loop spans 11 amino acids. CDR3 nucleotides: TGTGCCAGCAGTCAAACCTACGAGCAGTACGTC. Protein product: CASSQTYEQYV.

This chain uses TRBV24-1 with TRBJ2-3; 9 nucleotides match TRBD2. The germline CDR1 and CDR2 sequences are KGHDR and SFDVKD. V was pared by 2 bases and J by 3 bases, with 23 bases of the junction left unmatched. This CDR3 contains 22 residues. The CDR3 DNA reads TGTGCCACCAGTGATTCACTCAGGGAGCGGGAGGTTCCCCAGTACCCAACAGATACGCAGTATTTT. As protein: CATSDSLREREVPQYPTDTQYF.

The chain links TRBV29-1 to TRBJ2-1; 9 positions agree with TRBD2. With 5 bases clipped from V and 4 bases from J, the junction kept 3 bases outside the gene matches. This CDR3 is built from 13 residues. Germline lookup yields CDR1 SQVTM and CDR2 ANQGSEA. In DNA, the CDR3 is TGCAGCGTTCGACTAGCGGAATACAATGAGCAGTTCTTC. Translating gives CSVRLAEYNEQFF.

This clonotype was detected only a few times. J is TRBJ2-3 and V is TRBV10-3; TRBD2 matches 7 bases. The CDR3 is 17 amino acids. Germline trimming cut 1 base from V and 4 bases from J; bases unmatched to any gene: 11. Germline V CDR1 and CDR2: ENHRY, SYGVKD. CDR3 coding DNA: TGTGCCATCAGTGAGTTGAGCGGGGAGGGGAGCGCAGATACGCAGTATTTT. This sequence encodes CAISELSGEGSADTQYF.

This clonotype showed up many times. The rearrangement links TRBV7-2 to TRBJ2-3; perhaps D is TRBD1 or TRBD2 (5 bases each). Germline-derived CDR1 and CDR2 are SGHTA and FQGNSA. This CDR3 region has 13 residues. Trimming took 3 bases from V and 5 from J, leaving 9 bases between them. In DNA form, the CDR3 reads TGTGCCAGCAGCTTCCAGAGGGGAGATACGCAGTATTTT. Protein product: CASSFQRGDTQYF.

Of note for this clonotype: A read error may explain this, as a much larger clone is one base away. The chain uses TRBV6-2 or TRBV6-3 and TRBJ1-2; 8 bases fit TRBD1. Losses at the gene ends were 6 bases for V and 3 bases for J; bases not matched to a gene: 3. The CDR3 is 13 residues long. From germline, CDR1 is MNHEY and CDR2 SVGEGT. The CDR3 protein is CASSSDRDYGYTF. In DNA form, the CDR3 reads TGTGCCAGCAGCTCGGACAGGGACTATGGCTACACCTTC.

This clonotype appeared a few times. This chain joins TRBV6-8 and TRBJ2-7; TRBD2 aligns across 11 bases. The V and J ends lost 6 bases and 1 base, in that order; junction bases with no gene match: 8. CDR3 length: 16 residues. Germline CDR1 is MNHGY and CDR2 is SAAAGT. Here the CDR3 reads CASSHAGTSGSYEQYF. The CDR3 DNA reads TGTGCCAGCAGCCACGCCGGGACTAGCGGATCCTACGAGCAGTACTTC.

This clonotype was seen once. The chain recombines TRBV30 with TRBJ1-6; the match to TRBD1 covers 11 bases. The germline gives CDR1 GTSNPN, CDR2 SVGIG (reference sequence). J was trimmed by 9 bases and V by 5 bases; bases with no gene match: 3. The CDR3 extends over 13 amino acids. The CDR3 sequence: CAWSGTGGSPLHF. CDR3 bases: TGTGCCTGGTCCGGGACAGGGGGTTCACCCCTCCACTTT. Based on the CDR3 plus reference TRBV30 and TRBJ1-6, the full variable domain is SQTIHQWPATLVQPVGSPLSLECTVEGTSNPNLYWYRQAAGRGLQLLFYSVGIGQISSEVPQNLSASRPQDRQFILSSKKLLLSDSGFYLCAWSGTGGSPLHFGNGTRLTVT.

This clonotype came up a few times. The chain is built from TRBV28 and TRBJ1-4, with a tentative D call TRBD1 (6 bases). From germline, CDR1 is MDHEN and CDR2 SYDVKM. The CDR3 sequence is 13 residues long. The V gene lost 8 bases and the J gene lost 6 bases, with 13 bases spanning the gap. The CDR3 protein is CASQGLEDEKLFF. The CDR3 bases are TGTGCCAGCCAGGGGCTAGAGGATGAAAAACTGTTTTTT.

This clonotype came up once. V usage is TRBV6-6 and J usage is TRBJ2-4, with TRBD2 matching 7 bases. Trimming took 6 bases from V and 3 from J; bases not matched to a gene: 11. This CDR3 has 16 residues. The germline V gene encodes CDR1 MNHNY and CDR2 SVGAGI (reference sequence). CDR3 sequence: CASSLGTPGGKNIQYF. The CDR3 nucleotides read TGTGCCAGCAGCCTCGGGACCCCGGGGGGCAAAAACATTCAGTACTTC.

The chain carries TRBV7-6 and TRBJ1-1; 7 nucleotides align to TRBD1. V shed 5 bases, J shed 10 bases, and the junction held 13 bases outside the gene matches. CDR3 size: 14 residues. From germline, CDR1 is SGHVS and CDR2 FNYEAQ. The CDR3 sequence: CASSIGTVLRRAFF. The DNA for the CDR3 is TGTGCCAGCAGCATCGGGACAGTATTAAGACGAGCTTTCTTT.

This chain uses TRBV7-2 with TRBJ1-2, with D possibly being TRBD1 (5 bases). Trimming removed 5 bases at V and 8 bases at J, with 15 bases between. Germline assignment: CDR1 SGHTA and CDR2 FQGNSA. There are 13 residues in the CDR3. CDR3 in DNA: TGTGCCAGCAGCCTCATGGGGGACGACGGCTACACCTTC. It yields the protein CASSLMGDDGYTF.

This clonotype came up a few times. V gene TRBV27 combines with J gene TRBJ1-4; tentatively, D is TRBD1 (6 bases). The CDR3 totals 16 residues. Between the trimmed V and J ends, which lost 5 bases and 5 bases, there was a span of 18 bases. CDR1 MNHEY and CDR2 SMNVEV come from the germline V gene (reference sequence). The CDR3 nucleotides read TGTGCCAGCAGTCTGATGACAGGAGCATTAAATGAAAAACTGTTTTTT. Translation gives CASSLMTGALNEKLFF.

This clonotype was counted between two and nine times. V gene TRBV12-3 or TRBV12-4 combines with J gene TRBJ1-2, with TRBD1 as a possible D gene (6 bases). V dropped 8 bases and J dropped 2 bases, with 12 bases sitting between them. This CDR3 has 13 amino acids. For the CDR3, the DNA is TGTGCCAGCGGATACCAGGGGAACTATGGCTACACCTTC. Its protein product is CASGYQGNYGYTF.

This clonotype was seen just once. The CDR3 coding sequence is TGTGCCAGCACCAAGTTTCGGGGGACTGAAGCTTTCTTT. Its protein product is CASTKFRGTEAFF. The gene calls are TRBV27 and TRBJ1-1, with D maybe TRBD1 (5 bases). CDR3 length equals 13 residues. Germline CDR1 MNHEY, CDR2 SMNVEV (reference sequence). Trimming took off 7 bases at V and 5 bases at J, with 14 bases between the two ends.

This chain joins TRBV18 and TRBJ2-2, with TRBD2 matching 15 bases. CDR3 length: 18 residues. V lost 3 bases and J lost 5; bases outside the gene matches: 7. CDR1 is KGHSH, CDR2 LQKENI, per germline. The CDR3 DNA reads TGTGCCAGCTCACCGTCGGGACTAGCGGGAGGATGGACCGGGGAGCTGTTTTTT. Its protein is CASSPSGLAGGWTGELFF. The variable domain in full, completed from reference TRBV18 and TRBJ2-2, reads NAGVMQNPRHLVRRRGQEARLRCSPMKGHSHVYWYRQLPEEGLKFMVYLQKENIIDESGMPKERFSAEFPKEGPSILRIQQVVRGDSAAYFCASSPSGLAGGWTGELFFGEGSRLTVL.

The rearrangement uses TRBV7-9 and TRBJ2-5; possible D gene TRBD2, 5 bases. Germline lookup yields CDR1 SEHNR and CDR2 FQNEAQ (reference sequence). V gave up 1 base and J gave up 1 base, with 10 bases separating them. The CDR3 is made up of 15 amino acids. The CDR3 loop is CASSLGLDFQETQYF. The CDR3 DNA sequence: TGTGCCAGCAGCTTAGGATTGGACTTCCAAGAGACCCAGTACTTC.

V is TRBV7-8 and J is TRBJ2-1; a possible D gene is TRBD1 (5 bases). With 5 bases removed from V and 8 bases from J, the gap between germline ends came to 19 bases. The CDR3 has 15 amino acids. Germline loops: CDR1 SGHVS, CDR2 FQNEAQ. CDR3 sequence (DNA): TGTGCCAGCAGCCTCCGGCGAGTTATGGGGCATGAGCAGTTCTTC. This gives the protein CASSLRRVMGHEQFF.